Shown below are 32 T cell receptor beta chains from a single sample sequenced in a study of blood T cell repertoires in COVID-19. Repertoires were generated with immunoSEQ multiplex PCR, while TCRdb's copy carries only in-frame clones and drops some. This sample has about 150,000 clones, with approximately 84% found just once. Specimen: peripheral blood. The receptors here all came from a woman older than 75 with COVID-19, enrolled during active disease.

This clone was recorded only once. The chain recombines TRBV7-3 with TRBJ2-3; D unclear. The germline gives CDR1 SGHTA, CDR2 FQGTGA. CDR3 size: 15 residues. Trimming shortened V by 4 bases and J by 0 bases, and 11 bases separated the two germline ends. CDR3 sequence: CASSSWAGSTDTQYF. In nucleotides, the CDR3 is TGTGCCAGCAGCTCCTGGGCTGGGAGCACAGATACGCAGTATTTT.

The table lists this clone with a count of one. This chain uses TRBV4-2 with TRBJ2-1; TRBD2 matches at 15 bases. CDR3 length: 16 amino acids. The germline gives CDR1 LGHNA, CDR2 YNFKEQ. V lost 4 bases and J lost 6; bases outside the gene matches: 4. CDR3: CASSPGTSGRFNEQFF. Written as DNA, the CDR3 is TGTGCCAGCAGCCCCGGGACTAGCGGGAGGTTCAATGAGCAGTTCTTC.

The chain links TRBV5-4 to TRBJ1-6; tentative D call: TRBD1 (6 bases). Germline V gives CDR1 SGHNT, CDR2 YYREEE (reference sequence). V shed 0 bases and J shed 0 bases, with 13 bases lying between them. The CDR3 spans 18 residues. In nucleotides, the CDR3 is TGTGCCAGCAGCTTGGGTCACAGGGAGAGCTCCTATAATTCACCCCTCCACTTT. This sequence encodes CASSLGHRESSYNSPLHF. Supplemented by reference TRBV5-4 and TRBJ1-6, the full variable domain reads ETGVTQSPTHLIKTRGQQVTLRCSSQSGHNTVSWYQQALGQGPQFIFQYYREEENGRGNFPPRFSGLQFPNYSSELNVNALELDDSALYLCASSLGHRESSYNSPLHFGNGTRLTVT.

The chain is built from TRBV18 and TRBJ1-5, with 7 bases fitting TRBD1. Germline V lookup: CDR1 KGHSH, CDR2 LQKENI. The CDR3 consists of 13 residues. V shed 6 bases, J shed 6 bases, and the junction held 5 bases outside the gene matches. The CDR3 sequence is CASSLGQSQPQHF. CDR3 sequence (DNA): TGTGCCAGCTCCCTGGGACAGAGTCAGCCCCAGCATTTT.

The chain couples TRBV6-2 or TRBV6-3 to TRBJ1-1, with D perhaps TRBD1 (6 bases). V was trimmed by 2 bases and J by 3 bases, leaving 22 bases between them. Germline V gives CDR1 MNHEY, CDR2 SVGEGT. The CDR3 is 18 amino acids. CDR3 nucleotides: TGTGCCAGCAGTTACCCACTACAGGGCGTCAAACCTCACACTGAAGCTTTCTTT. Translation: CASSYPLQGVKPHTEAFF.

This chain uses TRBV5-4 with TRBJ2-5; D remains ambiguous. Germline CDR1 reads SGHNT; CDR2 reads YYREEE (reference sequence). Between the trimmed V and J ends, which lost 7 bases and 7 bases, there was a span of 17 bases. The CDR3 totals 13 residues. This CDR3 reads CASGPPRPGTQYF. Written as DNA, the CDR3 is TGTGCCAGCGGTCCCCCCCGCCCGGGGACCCAGTACTTC.

In DNA, the CDR3 is TGTGCCAGCAGTTTATGGAGGACTGATGGCTACACCTTC. Translation gives CASSLWRTDGYTF. The chain carries TRBV28 and TRBJ1-2, with D unresolved. From germline, CDR1 is MDHEN and CDR2 SYDVKM. CDR3 length equals 13 residues. Deletions cut 0 bases from V and 6 bases from J, with 8 bases between.

V is TRBV28 and J is TRBJ2-1; D is unclear. The CDR3 is 17 amino acids. The ends were cut back, 4 bases at V and 2 bases at J, with 18 bases in the middle. In germline, CDR1 is MDHEN, CDR2 SYDVKM. CDR3 in DNA: TGTGCCAGCAGTTATGCCGATACGCGAATCGCCTACAATGAGCAGTTCTTC. Protein product: CASSYADTRIAYNEQFF. Drawing the rest from reference TRBV28 and TRBJ2-1, the complete variable domain is DVKVTQSSRYLVKRTGEKVFLECVQDMDHENMFWYRQDPGLGLRLIYFSYDVKMKEKGDIPEGYSVSREKKERFSLILESASTNQTSMYLCASSYADTRIAYNEQFFGPGTRLTVL.

The rearrangement links TRBV4-2 to TRBJ1-6, with D tentatively TRBD1 (5 bases). V lost 4 bases and J lost 6, with 7 bases in between. Germline V gene sequence: CDR1 LGHNA, CDR2 YNFKEQ. The CDR3 extends over 13 amino acids. CDR3 amino acids: CASSPQGNSPLHF. CDR3 DNA: TGTGCCAGCAGCCCTCAGGGTAATTCACCCCTCCACTTT.

The genes are TRBV6-4 and TRBJ1-1; tentatively, D is TRBD1 (6 bases). CDR1 is MRHNA, CDR2 SNTAGT, per germline. Trimming pared 6 bases from V and 2 bases from J, leaving 10 bases between. This CDR3 contains 13 residues. The CDR3 nucleotides are TGTGCCAGCAGCAGGGGCCTTAACACTGAAGCTTTCTTT. It encodes CASSRGLNTEAFF.

CDR3 region: CASSQGTGIYGYTF. The CDR3 DNA reads TGTGCCAGCAGCCAAGGAACAGGCATCTATGGCTACACCTTC. The chain employs TRBV4-2 and TRBJ1-2; tentative D call: TRBD1 (5 bases). The V gene's germline CDR1 is LGHNA and CDR2 YNFKEQ. The V end was cut by 1 base, the J end by 4 bases, with 10 bases between. The CDR3 totals 14 residues.

The chain carries TRBV11-2 and TRBJ2-1; TRBD1 matches at 11 bases. The ends lost 5 bases at V and 3 bases at J; junction bases unmatched: 12. The CDR3 runs to 18 residues. Germline V gene sequence: CDR1 SGHAT, CDR2 FQNNGV. CDR3 DNA sequence: TGTGCCAGCAGCCGACGGACAGGGGGCTTATACCTCTACAATGAGCAGTTCTTC. Translated: CASSRRTGGLYLYNEQFF.

This rearrangement joins TRBV5-1 to TRBJ2-7; 8 nucleotides align to TRBD2. Germline V gives CDR1 SGHRS, CDR2 YFSETQ. CDR3 length: 13 amino acids. V trimming: 2 bases; J trimming: 4 bases; junction bases outside the gene matches: 2. The CDR3 coding sequence is TGCGCCAGCAGCTTCAAGCGGGGGTACGAGCAGTACTTC. Protein product: CASSFKRGYEQYF.

V and J are TRBV20-1 and TRBJ1-5; possibly TRBD1 for D (6 bases). The germline gives CDR1 DFQATT, CDR2 SNEGSKA (reference sequence). This CDR3 region has 16 residues. V lost 3 bases and J 3 bases, leaving 18 bases between the germline ends. DNA of the CDR3: TGCAGTGCTAGTCCTGGGCGGGGGGCGAACAATCAGCCCCAGCATTTT. Its translation: CSASPGRGANNQPQHF.

This clone has more than one count but fewer than ten. As DNA, the CDR3 is TGTGCCAGCACCACGCAAGGGAGCTCCTATAATTCACCCCTCCACTTT. Residues: CASTTQGSSYNSPLHF. The J gene is TRBJ1-6, the V gene TRBV3-1 (or the pseudogene TRBV3-2); D not certain. V was cut by 7 bases and J by 0 bases, with 13 bases left in between. CDR1 and CDR2 (germline): LGHDT, YNNKEL (reference sequence). CDR3 size: 16 residues.

This clone appeared a single time. Different DNA sequences within this sample yield the same CDR3. The chain links TRBV5-1 to TRBJ1-2, with 9 bases matching TRBD1. Per the germline V gene, CDR1 is SGHRS and CDR2 is YFSETQ. V gave up 4 bases and J gave up 3 bases; unmatched junction bases: 4. CDR3 length equals 14 residues. CDR3 nucleotide sequence: TGCGCCAGCAGCCCCCGGGACAGGGACTATGGCTACACCTTC. It specifies CASSPRDRDYGYTF.

The gene calls are TRBV6-4 and TRBJ1-6; 9 bases agree with TRBD1. V shed 4 bases, J shed 9 bases, and the junction held 1 base outside the gene matches. This CDR3 region has 13 residues. The V gene's germline CDR1 is MRHNA and CDR2 SNTAGT. Here the CDR3 reads CASSGDRASPLHF. For the CDR3, the DNA is TGTGCCAGCAGTGGGGACAGGGCTTCACCCCTCCACTTT.

The genes are TRBV5-4 and TRBJ2-5; perhaps TRBD2 as D (5 bases). V was shortened by 0 bases and J by 5 bases, with 17 bases between the two germline ends. The V gene's germline CDR1 is SGHNT and CDR2 YYREEE (reference sequence). There are 16 residues in the CDR3. CDR3 in amino acids: CASSLELWATGETQYF. CDR3 in DNA: TGTGCCAGCAGCTTGGAGTTGTGGGCGACGGGGGAGACCCAGTACTTC.

The chain couples TRBV12-3 or TRBV12-4 to TRBJ2-7; D is possibly TRBD1 (6 bases). This CDR3 spans 13 amino acids. Trimming took off 7 bases at V and 4 bases at J, with 14 bases between the two ends. The CDR3 here is CASTLAGVYEQYF. Here the CDR3 DNA reads TGTGCCAGCACCCTGGCAGGGGTATACGAGCAGTACTTC.

The chain links TRBV11-2 to TRBJ2-7; tentative D call: TRBD2 (6 bases). Deletions cut 5 bases from V and 3 bases from J, with 17 bases between. The length of the CDR3 is 15 residues. The germline CDR1 and CDR2 sequences are SGHAT and FQNNGV. Written as DNA, the CDR3 is TGTGCCAGCAGCCCCACGGGACGGGGACTCTACGAGCAGTACTTC. Amino acids: CASSPTGRGLYEQYF.

V and J are TRBV7-9 and TRBJ2-3, with 8 bases lining up with TRBD2. V was pared by 3 bases and J by 6 bases, with 5 bases of the junction left unmatched. The germline gives CDR1 SEHNR, CDR2 FQNEAQ (reference sequence). The CDR3 loop spans 14 amino acids. The CDR3 protein is CASSFVGLVDTQYF. CDR3 in DNA: TGTGCCAGCAGCTTTGTGGGACTAGTTGATACGCAGTATTTT.

V usage is TRBV7-8 and J usage is TRBJ1-6, with D unresolved. The CDR3 runs to 17 residues. Between the trimmed V and J ends, which lost 0 bases and 4 bases, there was a span of 13 bases. The germline V gene encodes CDR1 SGHVS and CDR2 FQNEAQ. CDR3 in amino acids: CASSLAQRRVYNSPLHF. CDR3 in DNA: TGTGCCAGCAGCTTAGCGCAGAGGCGGGTATATAATTCACCCCTCCACTTT.

The V and J genes are TRBV18 and TRBJ2-3; D is perhaps TRBD1 (6 bases). The CDR3 contains 15 residues. The germline V and J ends were trimmed by 3 bases and 5 bases, with 15 bases remaining between them. Germline CDR1 and CDR2: KGHSH and LQKENI. The DNA of the CDR3 is TGTGCCAGCTCACCCTATCAGGGGATGAAAGATACGCAGTATTTT. Its protein product is CASSPYQGMKDTQYF.

The V call is TRBV9, the J call TRBJ1-2; the match to TRBD1 covers 7 bases. The trim removed 2 bases at V and 3 bases at J, leaving 7 bases unmatched. Germline CDR1 SGDLS, CDR2 YYNGEE. The CDR3 has 15 residues. The CDR3 loop reads CASSVDREGYYGYTF. In DNA form, the CDR3 reads TGTGCCAGCAGCGTCGACAGGGAAGGGTACTATGGCTACACCTTC.

This chain uses TRBV29-1 with TRBJ1-5; 7 bases are a match to TRBD1. J was trimmed by 5 bases and V by 1 base; bases with no gene match: 8. From germline, CDR1 is SQVTM and CDR2 ANQGSEA. The CDR3 is 15 amino acids. DNA of the CDR3: TGCAGCGTTGAAGTGGAGGGGGCGGTCGATCAGCCCCAGCATTTT. The encoded protein is CSVEVEGAVDQPQHF.

The gene calls are TRBV18 and TRBJ1-2; 8 bases fit TRBD1. The germline gives CDR1 KGHSH, CDR2 LQKENI. CDR3 size: 13 residues. V lost 5 bases, J lost 8 bases, and 7 bases stayed unmatched. The DNA for the CDR3 is TGTGCCAGCTCAATTGAGGGACAGGCCGGCTACACCTTC. This encodes CASSIEGQAGYTF.

The chain carries TRBV15 and TRBJ2-7; D perhaps matches TRBD2 (5 bases). CDR1 and CDR2 from the germline V gene are LNHNV and YYDKDF (reference sequence). V was cut by 2 bases and J by 3 bases, with 14 bases left in between. The CDR3 runs to 15 residues. The CDR3: CATSRISSAGYEQYF. The CDR3 DNA sequence: TGTGCCACCAGCAGAATCTCTTCTGCGGGCTACGAGCAGTACTTC.

This sequence joins TRBV5-1 and TRBJ2-3, with unresolved D. This CDR3 has 13 residues. Germline CDR1 and CDR2: SGHRS and YFSETQ. The germline V and J ends were trimmed by 3 bases and 5 bases, with 10 bases remaining between them. The CDR3 loop reads CASSYGEVDTQYF. The DNA of the CDR3 is TGCGCCAGCAGCTACGGCGAGGTAGATACGCAGTATTTT.

This chain links TRBV10-3 with TRBJ2-7; D unresolved. CDR3 length: 14 residues. CDR1 and CDR2 from the germline V gene are ENHRY and SYGVKD. Trimming left V 2 bases short and J 3 bases short, with 11 bases between. CDR3 region: CAISEMSEHYEQYF. The CDR3 DNA sequence: TGTGCCATCAGTGAGATGAGCGAACACTACGAGCAGTACTTC.

This sequence joins TRBV29-1 and TRBJ2-3; D is perhaps TRBD1 (6 bases). The V end lost 7 bases, the J end lost 6 bases, and 20 bases lay between the germline ends. The germline V gene has CDR1 SQVTM and CDR2 ANQGSEA. The CDR3 length is 14 residues. The CDR3 here is CSASSFTGHDTQYF. CDR3 nucleotide sequence: TGCAGCGCCTCCTCCTTCACAGGGCACGATACGCAGTATTTT.

The chain couples TRBV6-4 to TRBJ2-3, with D perhaps TRBD1 (6 bases). The germline gives CDR1 MRHNA, CDR2 SNTAGT. The CDR3 runs to 14 residues. Between the trimmed V and J ends, which lost 4 bases and 2 bases, there was a span of 10 bases. CDR3 nucleotide sequence: TGTGCCAGCAGTGCCGACAGGTTCACAGATACGCAGTATTTT. Residues: CASSADRFTDTQYF.

This clone has a single count. V and J are TRBV9 and TRBJ2-1, with 15 positions matching TRBD2. Germline V lookup: CDR1 SGDLS, CDR2 YYNGEE. The CDR3 runs to 18 residues. With V trimmed by 4 bases and J by 5 bases, 10 bases remained unmatched. CDR3 sequence (DNA): TGTGCCAGCAGCACAAAAGGACTAGCGGGAGGGGGGCACAATGAGCAGTTCTTC. This encodes CASSTKGLAGGGHNEQFF.